A selection of T cell receptor beta chains follows, all from one sample in a study of shared clonotypes between healthy human individuals. Profiled with immunoSEQ multiplex PCR; TCRdb holds only in-frame clones, not every one. The table lists about 490,000 clones, less than 80% of them singletons. The sequenced sample was PBMCs. The receptors originated from a woman aged 40 to 50 in good health. Some clones in this sample may be carry-over from other donors' samples. The CDR3 runs from the conserved cysteine through the conserved F or W. D genes are given only for firm matches. Clone size appears in some rows only: once, few, many, or a class for an expanded clone.

V gene	J gene	clone size	D gene	CDR3 protein	CDR3 DNA
TRBV4-1	TRBJ2-3	.	TRBD2	CASSQARTSGIADTQYF	TGCGCCAGCAGCCAAGCCAGGACTAGCGGGATAGCAGATACGCAGTATTTT
TRBV7-2	TRBJ2-3	.	.	CASSPSSTDTQYF	TGTGCCAGCAGCCCTTCTAGCACAGATACGCAGTATTTT
TRBV9	TRBJ1-1	.	TRBD1	CASNPVGRGTAFF	TGTGCCAGCAACCCAGTGGGCAGGGGGACCGCTTTCTTT
TRBV7-2	TRBJ2-7	.	.	CASSLGADYSYEQYF	TGTGCCAGCAGCTTAGGGGCGGACTATTCCTACGAGCAGTACTTC
TRBV27	TRBJ1-5	.	.	CASSSKGRTDSNQPQHF	TGTGCCAGCAGTTCAAAAGGACGGACCGATAGCAATCAGCCCCAGCATTTT
TRBV6-1	TRBJ1-1	.	TRBD1	CATFRDRATEAFF	TGTGCCACCTTCCGGGACAGGGCCACTGAAGCTTTCTTT
TRBV6-1	TRBJ1-5	.	.	CVSSRTGDNQPQHF	TGTGTCAGCAGTCGTACTGGAGACAATCAGCCCCAGCATTTT
TRBV6-1	TRBJ2-3	once	.	CASSELSGGDTQYF	TGTGCCAGCAGTGAATTGAGCGGTGGAGATACGCAGTATTTT
TRBV11-2	TRBJ1-1	.	.	CASSSPGGENTEAFF	TGTGCCAGCAGTTCTCCTGGGGGGGAGAACACTGAAGCTTTCTTT
TRBV5-4	TRBJ2-7	.	TRBD2	CASSWGGRELYEQYF	TGTGCCAGCAGCTGGGGAGGGCGGGAGCTGTACGAGCAGTACTTC
TRBV5-4	TRBJ2-7	.	TRBD2	CASSPLAGVDEQYF	TGTGCCAGCAGCCCGCTAGCGGGAGTCGACGAGCAGTACTTC
TRBV6-4	TRBJ2-7	few	.	CASSDYRGAEQYF	TGTGCCAGCAGTGACTATCGTGGGGCCGAGCAGTACTTC
TRBV5-1	TRBJ1-3	.	TRBD1	CASSWDRIQTIYF	TGCGCCAGCAGCTGGGACAGGATTCAAACCATATATTTT
TRBV5-6	TRBJ2-7	few	.	CASSLLGPRSVYEQYF	TGTGCCAGCAGCTTATTAGGCCCCCGGTCTGTCTACGAGCAGTACTTC
TRBV21-1	TRBJ2-7	few	.	CASSQQMLHVLDEQYF	TGTGCCAGCAGCCAGCAAATGCTACACGTGTTAGATGAGCAGTACTTC
TRBV30	TRBJ1-3	.	.	CACHRGSGNTIYF	TGCGCCTGCCACCGCGGTTCTGGAAACACCATATACTTT
TRBV15	TRBJ2-7	.	.	CATSSLPSRYEQYF	TGTGCCACCAGCAGCCTCCCCTCGCGCTACGAGCAGTACTTC
TRBV7-6	TRBJ2-3	few	TRBD2	CASSLASGAGGRTDTQYF	TGTGCCAGCAGCTTAGCGTCCGGGGCGGGAGGGCGTACAGATACGCAGTATTTT
TRBV6-1	TRBJ1-3	.	.	CATGLSSGNTIYF	TGTGCCACCGGACTGAGCTCTGGAAACACCATATATTTT
TRBV5-6	TRBJ2-3	.	.	CASSLGLVNTDTQYF	TGTGCCAGCAGCTTGGGGTTGGTGAACACAGATACGCAGTATTTT
TRBV30	TRBJ1-2	.	.	CAWSVTETTFNYGYTF	TGTGCCTGGAGTGTAACAGAGACCACCTTCAACTATGGCTACACCTTC
TRBV5-1	TRBJ2-3	.	TRBD1	CASSSGQARGDTQYF	TGCGCCAGCAGCAGCGGACAGGCCAGAGGAGATACGCAGTATTTT
TRBV19	TRBJ2-7	.	TRBD2	CASSVGSSGSYEQYF	TGTGCCAGTAGTGTCGGCTCTAGCGGCTCCTACGAGCAGTACTTC
TRBV6-5	TRBJ1-2	once	.	CASSYAGLSGYTF	TGTGCCAGCAGTTACGCAGGGCTCTCTGGCTACACCTTC